The 3 T cell receptor beta chains below all came from one sample that was sequenced in a study of T cells in Graves' hyperthyroidism and ophthalmopathy. TCR beta CDR3 regions were amplified from RNA. The HTBI primer set served for first-round RT-PCR of the TCR CDR3. TCRdb processed the multiplex PCR reads anew with MiXCR; each CDR3 protein has one entry. The repertoire includes some 600,000 distinct CDR3 sequences, 11% to 15% of them detected once, and roughly 5.7% sits in the top ten. Sequenced: blood. All receptors derive from a woman in her 30s with Graves' hyperthyroidism that later progressed to Graves' ophthalmopathy.

This clonotype has ten or more counts. J is TRBJ1-1 and V is TRBV12-3 or TRBV12-4; the D is unclear. V was pared by 2 bases and J by 5 bases, with 21 bases between. The CDR3 length is 17 residues. The CDR3 reads CASSLSLGGGMETEAFF. The CDR3 bases are TGTGCCAGCAGTTTATCCCTCGGCGGAGGCATGGAAACTGAAGCTTTCTTT.

At least ten counts were recorded for this clonotype. This chain joins TRBV6-5 and TRBJ2-5; 7 bases align to TRBD2. V trimming: 0 bases; J trimming: 7 bases; junction bases outside the gene matches: 11. Per the germline V gene, CDR1 is MNHEY and CDR2 is SVGAGI. The CDR3 is made up of 16 amino acids. Written as DNA, the CDR3 is TGTGCCAGCAGTTACTCAGTAGCGGCGTGGGGGGGGACCCAGTACTTC. Protein: CASSYSVAAWGGTQYF.

This clonotype came up many times. The chain couples TRBV5-1 to TRBJ2-7; TRBD1 matches at 7 bases. V lost 5 bases and J lost 3; bases outside the gene matches: 11. Germline V gene sequence: CDR1 SGHRS, CDR2 YFSETQ. The CDR3 runs to 15 residues. The CDR3 here is CASSLDRVEVYEQYF. The CDR3 region has the DNA TGCGCCAGCAGTTTAGACAGGGTCGAGGTCTACGAGCAGTACTTC.